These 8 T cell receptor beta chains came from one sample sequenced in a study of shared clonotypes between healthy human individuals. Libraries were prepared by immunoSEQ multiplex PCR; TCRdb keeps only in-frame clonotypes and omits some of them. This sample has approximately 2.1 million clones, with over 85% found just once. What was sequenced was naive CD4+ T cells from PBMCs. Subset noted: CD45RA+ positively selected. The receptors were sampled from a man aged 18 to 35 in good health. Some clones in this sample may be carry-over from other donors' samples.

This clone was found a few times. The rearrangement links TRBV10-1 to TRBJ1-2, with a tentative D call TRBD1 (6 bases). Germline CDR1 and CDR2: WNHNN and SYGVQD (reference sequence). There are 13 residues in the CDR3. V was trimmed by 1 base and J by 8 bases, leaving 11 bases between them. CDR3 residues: CASSEWTAGGYTF. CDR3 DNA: TGCGCCAGCAGTGAGTGGACAGCAGGAGGCTACACCTTC.

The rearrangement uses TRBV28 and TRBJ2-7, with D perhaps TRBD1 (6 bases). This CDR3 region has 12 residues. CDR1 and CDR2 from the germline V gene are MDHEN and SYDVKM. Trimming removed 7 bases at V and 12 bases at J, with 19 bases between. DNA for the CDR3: TGTGCCAGCACCAGGTGGCCAGGGGTTTCGTACTTC. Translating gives CASTRWPGVSYF. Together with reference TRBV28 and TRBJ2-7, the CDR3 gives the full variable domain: DVKVTQSSRYLVKRTGEKVFLECVQDMDHENMFWYRQDPGLGLRLIYFSYDVKMKEKGDIPEGYSVSREKKERFSLILESASTNQTSMYLCASTRWPGVSYFGPGTRLTVT.

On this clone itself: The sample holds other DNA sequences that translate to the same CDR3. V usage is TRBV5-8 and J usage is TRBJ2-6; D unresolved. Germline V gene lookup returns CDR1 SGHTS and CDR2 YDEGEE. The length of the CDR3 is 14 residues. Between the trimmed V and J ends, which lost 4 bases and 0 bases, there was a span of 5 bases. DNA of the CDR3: TGTGCCAGCAGCGCATACTCTGGGGCCAACGTCCTGACTTTC. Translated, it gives CASSAYSGANVLTF.

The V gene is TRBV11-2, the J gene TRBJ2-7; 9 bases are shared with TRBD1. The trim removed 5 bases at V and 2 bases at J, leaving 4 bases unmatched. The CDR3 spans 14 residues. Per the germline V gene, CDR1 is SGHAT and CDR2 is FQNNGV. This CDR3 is CASSPTGGTYEQYF. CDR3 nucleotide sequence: TGTGCCAGCAGCCCGACAGGGGGTACCTACGAGCAGTACTTC. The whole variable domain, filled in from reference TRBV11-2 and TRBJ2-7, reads EAGVAQSPRYKIIEKRQSVAFWCNPISGHATLYWYQQILGQGPKLLIQFQNNGVVDDSQLPKDRFSAERLKGVDSTLKIQPAKLEDSAVYLCASSPTGGTYEQYFGPGTRLTVT.

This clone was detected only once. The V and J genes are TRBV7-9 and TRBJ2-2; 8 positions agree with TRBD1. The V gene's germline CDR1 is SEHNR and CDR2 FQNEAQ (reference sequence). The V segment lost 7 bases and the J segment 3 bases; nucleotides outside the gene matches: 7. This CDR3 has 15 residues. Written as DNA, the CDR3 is TGTGCCAGCACCCCACAGGGGGACTACACCGGGGAGCTGTTTTTT. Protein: CASTPQGDYTGELFF.

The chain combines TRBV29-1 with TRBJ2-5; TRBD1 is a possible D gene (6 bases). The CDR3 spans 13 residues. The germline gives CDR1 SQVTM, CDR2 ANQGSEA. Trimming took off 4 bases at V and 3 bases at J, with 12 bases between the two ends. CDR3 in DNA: TGCAGCGTTGCGGTGTCAGGGGAAGAGACCCAGTACTTC. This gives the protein CSVAVSGEETQYF.

The CDR3 spells CASNSGTSGRNEQFF. DNA for the CDR3: TGTGCCAGCAATTCCGGGACTAGCGGGAGAAATGAGCAGTTCTTC. The J gene is TRBJ2-1, the V gene TRBV6-6, with 14 bases that match TRBD2. V was clipped by 7 bases and J by 7 bases; unmatched bases: 6. The CDR3 runs 15 residues. Looked up from germline, CDR1 is MNHNY and CDR2 is SVGAGI (reference sequence).

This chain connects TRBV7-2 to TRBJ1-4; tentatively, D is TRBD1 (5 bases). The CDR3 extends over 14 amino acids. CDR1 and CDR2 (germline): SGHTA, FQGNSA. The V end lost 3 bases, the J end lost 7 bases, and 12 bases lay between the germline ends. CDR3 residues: CASSFQGSSEKLFF. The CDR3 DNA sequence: TGTGCCAGCAGCTTCCAGGGCAGTTCTGAAAAACTGTTTTTT.